Shown below are 16 T cell receptor beta chains from a single sample sequenced in a study of cytomegalovirus exposure and HLA in healthy donors. Use of 60 Vbeta and 13 Jbeta primers characterized the PCR. Generated by immunoSEQ multiplex PCR, the TCRdb table keeps only in-frame clones and is missing some. The top ten clones hold approximately 1.5% of a sample with fewer than 200,000 clones, 68% of them seen once. Sequenced sample: PBMCs. The receptors were gathered from a middle-aged man in good health and CMV-seronegative.

The chain carries TRBV7-9 and TRBJ2-3; TRBD1 is a possible D gene (6 bases). The germline CDR1 and CDR2 sequences are SEHNR and FQNEAQ (reference sequence). The V and J ends lost 1 base and 3 bases respectively, with 8 bases between them. The CDR3 runs 14 residues. The DNA of the CDR3 is TGTGCCAGCAGCTTAGACAGGGTTACAGATACGCAGTATTTT. This translates into CASSLDRVTDTQYF.

This clone turned up a few times. The chain joins TRBV7-9 to TRBJ2-1; 8 positions agree with TRBD1. This CDR3 region has 15 residues. Per germline, CDR1 SEHNR and CDR2 FQNEAQ (reference sequence). V shed 3 bases, J shed 6 bases, and the junction held 7 bases outside the gene matches. The CDR3 DNA reads TGTGCCAGCAGCTTGAGGACAGGGAAGTTCAATGAGCAGTTCTTC. It encodes CASSLRTGKFNEQFF.

The rearrangement links TRBV6-5 to TRBJ1-2; 9 bases match TRBD1. The V and J ends lost 5 bases and 3 bases, in that order; junction bases with no gene match: 4. CDR3 length: 14 amino acids. Per germline, CDR1 MNHEY and CDR2 SVGAGI. CDR3: CASSPTGGYYGYTF. Written as DNA, the CDR3 is TGTGCCAGCAGTCCGACAGGGGGTTACTATGGCTACACCTTC.

The chain recombines TRBV6-1 with TRBJ1-2; tentatively, D is TRBD1 (5 bases). The CDR3 sequence is 14 residues long. Germline CDR1 reads MNHNS; CDR2 reads SASEGT. V shed 8 bases and J shed 2 bases, with 15 bases lying between them. CDR3 residues: CASERGMVNYGYTF. CDR3 coding DNA: TGTGCCAGCGAAAGGGGTATGGTCAACTATGGCTACACCTTC.

The rearrangement links TRBV7-6 to TRBJ1-1; the D is unclear. Trimming stripped 4 bases from V and 3 bases from J, with 15 bases between. The CDR3 has 15 amino acids. In germline, CDR1 is SGHVS, CDR2 FNYEAQ. The chain's CDR3 is CASSYWEGRDTEAFF. The DNA for the CDR3 is TGTGCCAGCAGCTACTGGGAGGGTAGGGACACTGAAGCTTTCTTT.

This clone occurred a few times. The chain couples TRBV19 to TRBJ1-2; D not certain. The CDR3 has 14 residues. The ends were cut back, 7 bases at V and 2 bases at J, with 14 bases in the middle. Germline V CDR1 and CDR2: LNHDA, SQIVND (reference sequence). CDR3 sequence (DNA): TGTGCCAGTAAAGACACGGCCCACAACTATGGCTACACCTTC. It codes for CASKDTAHNYGYTF.

On this clone itself: One junction end disagrees with the germline gene, perhaps due to a read error. The chain recombines TRBV7-9 with TRBJ2-5; 10 positions match TRBD1. The CDR3 consists of 15 residues. Germline CDR1 SEHNR, CDR2 FQNEAQ (reference sequence). The CDR3 bases are TGTGCCAGCACTTGGGCCGGGACAGGGGTTGAGATCCAGTACTTC. Amino acids: CASTWAGTGVEIQYF.

V is TRBV4-2 and J is TRBJ2-1; no clear D. The V end was cut by 3 bases, the J end by 2 bases, with 5 bases between. This CDR3 is 13 amino acids long. CDR1 and CDR2 from the germline V gene are LGHNA and YNFKEQ. CDR3: CASSQAAYNEQFF. The CDR3 bases are TGTGCCAGCAGCCAGGCGGCCTACAATGAGCAGTTCTTC.

In this sample, this clone turned up a few times. The J gene is TRBJ1-6, the V gene TRBV28; 7 nucleotides match TRBD1. Germline V gives CDR1 MDHEN, CDR2 SYDVKM. The CDR3 totals 14 residues. J gave up 7 bases and V 6 bases, and 6 bases lay outside the gene matches. This CDR3 reads CASSPDRANSPLHF. CDR3 bases: TGTGCCAGCAGCCCCGACAGGGCGAATTCACCCCTCCACTTT.

This clone was seen a single time. The chain uses TRBV5-4 and TRBJ2-1; the match to TRBD1 covers 8 bases. This CDR3 region has 15 residues. With V trimmed by 4 bases and J by 0 bases, 3 bases remained unmatched. CDR1 and CDR2 (germline): SGHNT, YYREEE (reference sequence). The CDR3 nucleotides are TGTGCCAGCAGCCGGACAGGGAGCTCCTACAATGAGCAGTTCTTC. As protein: CASSRTGSSYNEQFF.

This clone was recorded only once. The V call is TRBV4-1, the J call TRBJ2-7; tentatively, D is TRBD1 (8 bases). Germline-derived CDR1 and CDR2 are MGHRA and YSYEKL. The CDR3 sequence is 15 residues long. Trimming took off 5 bases at V and 4 bases at J, with 18 bases between the two ends. The CDR3 nucleotides read TGCGCCAGCAGCAAGGGAGGGCAGGGGGCGTACGAGCAGTACTTC. Residues: CASSKGGQGAYEQYF.

This chain joins TRBV2 and TRBJ2-1; TRBD1 is a possible D gene (6 bases). CDR1 is SNHLY, CDR2 FYNNEI, per germline. The CDR3 covers 14 residues. Trimming stripped 5 bases from V and 8 bases from J, with 16 bases between. CDR3 protein: CASSRRGVGDEQFF. CDR3 coding DNA: TGTGCCAGCAGTCGCAGGGGAGTTGGGGATGAGCAGTTCTTC. The full variable domain, with the rest looked up from reference TRBV2 and TRBJ2-1, is EPEVTQTPSHQVTQMGQEVILRCVPISNHLYFYWYRQILGQKVEFLVSFYNNEISEKSEIFDDQFSVERPDGSNFTLKIRSTKLEDSAMYFCASSRRGVGDEQFFGPGTRLTVL.

The chain combines TRBV5-4 with TRBJ1-4; D might be TRBD1 (5 bases). The CDR3 sequence is 16 residues long. Trimming cost V 4 bases and J 5 bases, with 18 bases left between them. Germline CDR1 SGHNT, CDR2 YYREEE (reference sequence). CDR3 DNA: TGTGCCAGCAGCAAGTTCGGGACCCGGGGGAATGAAAAACTGTTTTTT. Protein: CASSKFGTRGNEKLFF.

J is TRBJ1-1 and V is TRBV18; weak D call: TRBD1 (5 bases). The CDR3 length is 15 residues. The germline gives CDR1 KGHSH, CDR2 LQKENI. Between the trimmed V and J ends, which lost 0 bases and 3 bases, there was a span of 11 bases. The CDR3 sequence: CASSPPQGFDTEAFF. CDR3 coding DNA: TGTGCCAGCTCACCACCCCAGGGTTTTGACACTGAAGCTTTCTTT.

The chain employs TRBV4-3 and TRBJ1-2; tentative D call: TRBD1 (6 bases). Trimming cost V 1 base and J 5 bases, with 11 bases left between them. The CDR3 covers 14 residues. Germline-derived CDR1 and CDR2 are LGHNA and YSLEER. The CDR3: CASSQVIGQYGYTF. As DNA, the CDR3 is TGCGCCAGCAGCCAAGTAATCGGACAGTATGGCTACACCTTC.

The chain is built from TRBV19 and TRBJ2-3; 12 bases align to TRBD2. Losses at the gene ends were 7 bases for V and 8 bases for J; bases not matched to a gene: 7. Germline V gene data show CDR1 as LNHDA and CDR2 as SQIVND (reference sequence). The CDR3 sequence is 14 residues long. The CDR3 nucleotides read TGTGCCAGTATGGCTAGCGGGGGGGCAGGTACGCAGTATTTT. Translated: CASMASGGAGTQYF.